The entry below describes one T cell receptor (beta chain). Its cognate antigen is unknown. The data stem from a study of cytomegalovirus exposure and HLA in healthy donors. Study summary: As released early, the data held approximately 80 million unique TCRs from HLA-typed donors.

Germline V lookup: CDR1 SGHVS, CDR2 FQNEAQ. The ends were cut back, 4 bases at V and 5 bases at J, with 15 bases in the middle. The CDR3 contains 15 residues. The donors gave bone marrow, and they were healthy. At sampling all donors were nominally healthy, likely with unrecorded immune exposures. Study outcomes and limitations: With later analysis, a missense DCLRE1C variant became linked to TCR beta V- and J-gene trimming.

The primer mix had 60 Vbeta and 13 Jbeta primers. Only in-frame clones appear in the TCRdb table, and some are missing; sequencing was by immunoSEQ multiplex PCR. This sample has around 100,000 clones, with around 77% found just once. Sequencing was done on a sample of PBMCs. The source of this sequence is a woman in her thirties in good health and CMV-seropositive. The rearrangement joins TRBV7-8 to TRBJ1-5; no clear D. For the CDR3, the DNA is TGTGCCAGCAGCTCCACGGGTAATCGGGATCAGCCCCAGCATTTT. Its protein product is CASSSTGNRDQPQHF.